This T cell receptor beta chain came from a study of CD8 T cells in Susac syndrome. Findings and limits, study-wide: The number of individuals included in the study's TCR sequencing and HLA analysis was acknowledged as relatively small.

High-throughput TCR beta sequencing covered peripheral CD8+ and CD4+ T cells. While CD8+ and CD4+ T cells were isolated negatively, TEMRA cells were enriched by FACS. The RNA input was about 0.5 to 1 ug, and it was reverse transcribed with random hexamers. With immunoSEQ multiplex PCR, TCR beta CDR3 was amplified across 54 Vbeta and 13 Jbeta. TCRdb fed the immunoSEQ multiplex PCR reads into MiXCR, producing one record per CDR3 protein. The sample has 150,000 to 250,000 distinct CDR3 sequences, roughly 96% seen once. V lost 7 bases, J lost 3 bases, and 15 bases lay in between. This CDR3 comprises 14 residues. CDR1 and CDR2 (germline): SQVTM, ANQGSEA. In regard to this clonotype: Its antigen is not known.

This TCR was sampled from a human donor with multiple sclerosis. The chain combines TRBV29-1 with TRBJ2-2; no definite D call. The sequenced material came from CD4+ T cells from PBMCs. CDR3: CSATEVADTGELFF. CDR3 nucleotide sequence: TGCAGCGCTACTGAGGTTGCGGACACCGGGGAGCTGTTTTTT.